These 5 T cell receptor beta chains originate from one sample sequenced in a study of regulatory T cells in long-lasting Graves disease. Time point in this sample: newly diagnosed GD, antithyroid drugs for less than 3 months. The TCR library used RNA extracted from PBMCs. Assembly of TCR beta libraries relied on iRepertoire HTBI primers together with Arm-PCR of CDR3 regions. TCRdb used MiXCR to reprocess the multiplex PCR reads, holding one entry per CDR3 protein. Among about 450,000 distinct CDR3 sequences listed, roughly 15% were seen once. The sample also formed part of further work on T cells in Graves' hyperthyroidism and ophthalmopathy.

This sample comprised peripheral blood mononuclear cells (PBMCs), obtained at new diagnosis, from a patient treated with antithyroid drugs. The receptors were gathered from a woman aged 50 to 65 with Graves disease.

This clonotype was detected a few times. V is TRBV28 and J is TRBJ2-3; D remains ambiguous. This CDR3 contains 14 residues. Germline CDR1 is MDHEN and CDR2 is SYDVKM. V lost 2 bases to trimming and J lost 2 bases, with 8 bases between them. The CDR3 DNA reads as TGTGCCAGCAGTTTAGTCTCCTTCACAGATACGCAGTATTTT. Its protein is CASSLVSFTDTQYF.

This clonotype was counted between two and nine times. The rearrangement links TRBV18 to TRBJ2-1, with TRBD2 matching 12 bases. V lost 4 bases and J lost 7; bases outside the gene matches: 5. From germline, CDR1 is KGHSH and CDR2 LQKENI. This CDR3 comprises 15 residues. The DNA for the CDR3 is TGTGCCAGCTCACAGAAACTAGCGGGAGGTAATGAGCAGTTCTTC. As protein: CASSQKLAGGNEQFF. The variable domain in full, with the rest retrieved from reference TRBV18 and TRBJ2-1, is NAGVMQNPRHLVRRRGQEARLRCSPMKGHSHVYWYRQLPEEGLKFMVYLQKENIIDESGMPKERFSAEFPKEGPSILRIQQVVRGDSAAYFCASSQKLAGGNEQFFGPGTRLTVL.

This clonotype was picked up a small number of times. The gene calls are TRBV19 and TRBJ1-5; perhaps TRBD1 as D (6 bases). The CDR3 runs 14 residues. Per germline, CDR1 LNHDA and CDR2 SQIVND (reference sequence). Trimming took off 6 bases at V and 5 bases at J, with 14 bases between the two ends. The CDR3 loop is CASRLQGGDQPQHF. CDR3 in DNA: TGTGCCAGTAGACTACAGGGAGGCGATCAGCCCCAGCATTTT.

The chain joins TRBV5-4 to TRBJ2-3, with 10 bases fitting TRBD1. The closer fit of TRBJ2-7 to the DNA end suggests the J call may be wrong. The length of the CDR3 is 15 residues. Germline CDR1 SGHNT, CDR2 YYREEE (reference sequence). CDR3 sequence: CASSPSGTGVNEQYF. The CDR3 DNA follows: TGTGCCAGCAGCCCCTCGGGGACAGGGGTCAACGAGCAGTACTTC.

This clonotype was counted between two and nine times. The genes are TRBV7-9 and TRBJ1-1, with TRBD1 matching 8 bases. CDR1 and CDR2 from the germline V gene are SEHNR and FQNEAQ (reference sequence). This CDR3 has 14 residues. With 2 bases clipped from V and 3 bases from J, the junction kept 2 bases outside the gene matches. Written as DNA, the CDR3 is TGTGCCAGCAGCTTAATGACAGGGGACACTGAAGCTTTCTTT. Translated, it gives CASSLMTGDTEAFF.